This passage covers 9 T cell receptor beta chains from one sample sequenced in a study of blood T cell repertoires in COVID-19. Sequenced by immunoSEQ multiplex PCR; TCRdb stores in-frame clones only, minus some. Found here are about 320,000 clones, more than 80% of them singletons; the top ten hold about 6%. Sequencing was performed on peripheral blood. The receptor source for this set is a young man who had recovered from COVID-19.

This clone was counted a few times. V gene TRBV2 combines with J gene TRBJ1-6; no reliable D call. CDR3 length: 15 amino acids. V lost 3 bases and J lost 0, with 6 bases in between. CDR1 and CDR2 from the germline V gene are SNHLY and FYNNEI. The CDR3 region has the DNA TGTGCCAGCAGTGAGGAGAGCTCCTATAATTCACCCCTCCACTTT. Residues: CASSEESSYNSPLHF.

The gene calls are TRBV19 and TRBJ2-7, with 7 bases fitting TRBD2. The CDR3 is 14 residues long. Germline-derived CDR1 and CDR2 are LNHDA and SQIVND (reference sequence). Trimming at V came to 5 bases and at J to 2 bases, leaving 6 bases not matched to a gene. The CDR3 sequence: CASSGGTNTYEQYF. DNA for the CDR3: TGTGCCAGTAGTGGCGGGACTAACACCTACGAGCAGTACTTC.

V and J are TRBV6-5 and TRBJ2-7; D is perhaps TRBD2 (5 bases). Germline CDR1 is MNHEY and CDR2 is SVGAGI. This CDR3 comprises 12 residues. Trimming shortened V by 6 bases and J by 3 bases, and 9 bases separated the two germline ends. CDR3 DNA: TGTGCCAGCAGCCGGGGTCTCTACGAGCAGTACTTC. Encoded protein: CASSRGLYEQYF.

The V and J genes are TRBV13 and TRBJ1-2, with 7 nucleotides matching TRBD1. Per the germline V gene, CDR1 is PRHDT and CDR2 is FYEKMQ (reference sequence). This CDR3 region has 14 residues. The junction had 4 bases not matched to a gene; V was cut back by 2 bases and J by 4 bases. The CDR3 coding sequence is TGTGCCAGCAGCTTAATGGGGACAGCCTATGGCTACACCTTC. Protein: CASSLMGTAYGYTF.

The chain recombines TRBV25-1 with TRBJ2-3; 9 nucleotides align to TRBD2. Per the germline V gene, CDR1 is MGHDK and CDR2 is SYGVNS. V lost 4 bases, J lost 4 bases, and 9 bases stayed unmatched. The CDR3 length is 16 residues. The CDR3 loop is CASSGPGLAIADTQYF. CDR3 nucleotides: TGTGCCAGCAGTGGACCGGGACTAGCAATCGCAGATACGCAGTATTTT.

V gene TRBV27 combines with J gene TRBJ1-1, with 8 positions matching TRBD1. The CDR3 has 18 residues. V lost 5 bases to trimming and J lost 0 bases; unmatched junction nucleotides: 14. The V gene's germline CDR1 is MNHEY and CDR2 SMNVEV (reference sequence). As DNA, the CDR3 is TGTGCCAGCAGTCCACACCGACAGGGGCGAACCTTGAACACTGAAGCTTTCTTT. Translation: CASSPHRQGRTLNTEAFF.

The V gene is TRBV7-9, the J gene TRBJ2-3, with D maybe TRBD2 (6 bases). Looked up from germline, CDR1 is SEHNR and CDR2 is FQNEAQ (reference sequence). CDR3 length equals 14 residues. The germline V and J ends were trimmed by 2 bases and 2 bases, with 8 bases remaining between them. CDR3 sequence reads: CASSLRGSTDTQYF. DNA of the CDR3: TGTGCCAGCAGCTTACGGGGGTCCACAGATACGCAGTATTTT. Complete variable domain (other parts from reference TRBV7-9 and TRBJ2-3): DTGVSQNPRHKITKRGQNVTFRCDPISEHNRLYWYRQTLGQGPEFLTYFQNEAQLEKSRLLSDRFSAERPKGSFSTLEIQRTEQGDSAMYLCASSLRGSTDTQYFGPGTRLTVL.

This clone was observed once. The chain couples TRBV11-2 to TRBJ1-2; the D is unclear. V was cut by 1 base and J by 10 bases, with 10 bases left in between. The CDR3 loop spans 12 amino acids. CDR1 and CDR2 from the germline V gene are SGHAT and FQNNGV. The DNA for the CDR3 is TGTGCCAGCAGCTTAGTAGGCGACTCCTACACCTTC. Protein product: CASSLVGDSYTF.

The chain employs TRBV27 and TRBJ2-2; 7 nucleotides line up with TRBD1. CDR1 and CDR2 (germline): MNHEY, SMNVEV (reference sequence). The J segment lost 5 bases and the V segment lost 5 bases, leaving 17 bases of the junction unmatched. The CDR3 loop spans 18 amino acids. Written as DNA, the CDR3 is TGTGCCAGCAGTCTCACCGGATACGGCCAGGGGGTAACCGGGGAGCTGTTTTTT. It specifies CASSLTGYGQGVTGELFF.